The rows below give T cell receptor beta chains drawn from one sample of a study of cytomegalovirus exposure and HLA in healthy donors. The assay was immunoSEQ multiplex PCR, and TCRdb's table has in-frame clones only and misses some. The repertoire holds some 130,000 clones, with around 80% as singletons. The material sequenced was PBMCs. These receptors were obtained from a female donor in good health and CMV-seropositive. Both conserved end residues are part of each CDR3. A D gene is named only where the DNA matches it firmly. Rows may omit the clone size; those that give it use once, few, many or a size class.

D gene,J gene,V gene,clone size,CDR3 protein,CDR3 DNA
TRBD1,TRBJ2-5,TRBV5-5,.,CASSLEFRGLETQYF,TGTGCCAGCAGCTTGGAGTTCAGGGGGCTTGAGACCCAGTACTTC
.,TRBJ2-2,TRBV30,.,CAWKSSGNTGELFF,TGTGCCTGGAAATCGTCGGGGAACACCGGGGAGCTGTTTTTT
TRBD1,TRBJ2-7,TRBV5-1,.,CASSWTGGAYEQYF,TGCGCCAGCAGTTGGACAGGGGGCGCGTACGAGCAGTACTTC
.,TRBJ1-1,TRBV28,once,CASIPPGLGVAEAFF,TGTGCCAGCATCCCTCCGGGACTTGGGGTTGCTGAAGCTTTCTTT
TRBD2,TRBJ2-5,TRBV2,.,CASSEQRGEAQYF,TGTGCCAGCAGTGAACAGCGGGGCGAGGCCCAGTACTTC
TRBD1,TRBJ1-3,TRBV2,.,CASTRETGGGNTIYF,TGTGCCAGCACCCGTGAGACAGGGGGCGGAAACACCATATATTTT
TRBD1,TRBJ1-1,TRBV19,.,CASSAGQGLNTEAFF,TGTGCCAGTAGTGCCGGACAGGGGTTGAACACTGAAGCTTTCTTT
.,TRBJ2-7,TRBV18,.,CASSPDGETSNEQYF,TGTGCCAGCTCACCCGACGGGGAGACCTCCAACGAGCAGTACTTC
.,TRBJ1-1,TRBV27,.,CASSPLVGEAFF,TGTGCCAGCAGCCCCCTAGTTGGAGAAGCTTTCTTT
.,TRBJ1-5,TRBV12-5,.,CASGLSEYSNQPQHF,TGTGCTAGTGGTTTGAGCGAATATAGCAATCAGCCCCAGCATTTT
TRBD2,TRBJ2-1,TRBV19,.,CASSIASGSSYNEQFF,TGTGCCAGTAGTATAGCCAGCGGGAGCTCCTACAATGAGCAGTTCTTC
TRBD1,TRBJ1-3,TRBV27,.,CASSLSTGGGNTIYF,TGTGCCAGCAGTTTATCGACAGGGGGTGGAAACACCATATATTTT
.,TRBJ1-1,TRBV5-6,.,CASSSRLGGPEAFF,TGTGCCAGCAGCTCGCGCTTGGGAGGCCCTGAAGCTTTCTTT
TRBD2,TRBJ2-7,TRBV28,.,CASSLLGQTSGGYSYEQYF,TGTGCCAGCAGTTTACTAGGCCAAACTAGCGGGGGATACTCCTACGAGCAGTACTTC
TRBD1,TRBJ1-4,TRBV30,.,CAWTTGSHEKLFF,TGTGCCTGGACGACAGGGAGTCATGAAAAACTGTTTTTT
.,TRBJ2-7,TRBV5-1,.,CASSGLQGSSYEQYF,TGCGCCAGCAGCGGGCTACAGGGATCATCCTACGAGCAGTACTTC
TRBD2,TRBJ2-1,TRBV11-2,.,CASSPRAGEYNEQFF,TGTGCCAGCAGCCCGAGAGCGGGGGAGTACAATGAGCAGTTCTTC
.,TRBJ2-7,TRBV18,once,CASSLYREADEQYF,TGTGCCAGCTCACTCTACAGGGAAGCTGACGAGCAGTACTTC
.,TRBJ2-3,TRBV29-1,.,CSVVEVVSTDTQYF,TGCAGCGTAGTCGAAGTAGTAAGCACAGATACGCAGTATTTT
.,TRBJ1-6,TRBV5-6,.,CASSIRPRGRNSPLHF,TGTGCCAGCAGCATACGTCCCAGGGGTCGGAATTCACCCCTCCACTTT
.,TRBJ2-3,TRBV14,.,CASNLGGGDTQYF,TGTGCCAGCAATCTGGGCGGAGGCGATACGCAGTATTTT
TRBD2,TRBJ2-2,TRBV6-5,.,CASSYPTGGHRELFF,TGTGCCAGCAGTTATCCAACGGGGGGGCATCGGGAGCTGTTTTTT
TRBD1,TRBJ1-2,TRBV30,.,CAWSVKGGTGWYYGYTF,TGTGCCTGGAGTGTAAAGGGTGGGACAGGGTGGTACTATGGCTACACCTTC